Given below is one T cell receptor (beta chain) in context. The antigen is not known. Germline-derived CDR1 and CDR2 are SGHTA and FQGNSA. The CDR3 sequence is 14 residues long. The junction had 5 bases not matched to a gene; V was cut back by 2 bases and J by 7 bases. The assay was immunoSEQ multiplex PCR, and TCRdb's table has in-frame clones only and misses some. The sample comprises about 300,000 clones, about 64% of which are singletons, and under 8% rests with the top ten. The data originate from a study of cytotoxic CD8 clonotypes in ibrutinib-treated CLL. Study-level information: Following a median approximately 12 months of treatment, with a range of 6 to 36, response samples were taken.

Study-level results: In comparison with age-matched healthy donors, baseline clonality was higher and tracked circulating CD8+ T-cell counts. Stable or contracted on treatment, public clonotypes were also uncommon.

PBMCs that had been cryopreserved were the source of 2 to 2.5 micrograms of genomic DNA for TCR beta libraries. This sequence joins TRBV7-2 and TRBJ2-1; 7 bases match TRBD1. The origin of this receptor is a human donor with chronic lymphocytic leukemia. The material sequenced was PBMCs, taken after 36 months of ibrutinib treatment. The CDR3 region is CASSLYYRGNEQFF. The CDR3 DNA follows: TGTGCCAGCAGCTTATATTACAGGGGAAATGAGCAGTTCTTC.